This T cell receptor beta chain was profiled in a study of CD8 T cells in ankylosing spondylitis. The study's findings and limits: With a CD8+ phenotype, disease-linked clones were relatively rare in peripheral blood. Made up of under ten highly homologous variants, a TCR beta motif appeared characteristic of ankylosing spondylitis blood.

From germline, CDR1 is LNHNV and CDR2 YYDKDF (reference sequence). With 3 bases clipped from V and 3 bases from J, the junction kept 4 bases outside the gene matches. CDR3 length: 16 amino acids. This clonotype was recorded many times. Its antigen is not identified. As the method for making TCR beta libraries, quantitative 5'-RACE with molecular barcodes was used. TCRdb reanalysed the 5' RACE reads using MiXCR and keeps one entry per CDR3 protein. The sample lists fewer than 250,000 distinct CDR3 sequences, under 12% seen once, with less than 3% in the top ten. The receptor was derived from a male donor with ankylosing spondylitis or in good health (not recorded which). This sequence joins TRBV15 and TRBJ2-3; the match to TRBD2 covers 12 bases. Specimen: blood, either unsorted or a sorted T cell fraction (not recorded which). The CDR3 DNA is TGTGCCACCAGCAGCGGACTAGCGGGATCTACAGATACGCAGTATTTT. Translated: CATSSGLAGSTDTQYF.